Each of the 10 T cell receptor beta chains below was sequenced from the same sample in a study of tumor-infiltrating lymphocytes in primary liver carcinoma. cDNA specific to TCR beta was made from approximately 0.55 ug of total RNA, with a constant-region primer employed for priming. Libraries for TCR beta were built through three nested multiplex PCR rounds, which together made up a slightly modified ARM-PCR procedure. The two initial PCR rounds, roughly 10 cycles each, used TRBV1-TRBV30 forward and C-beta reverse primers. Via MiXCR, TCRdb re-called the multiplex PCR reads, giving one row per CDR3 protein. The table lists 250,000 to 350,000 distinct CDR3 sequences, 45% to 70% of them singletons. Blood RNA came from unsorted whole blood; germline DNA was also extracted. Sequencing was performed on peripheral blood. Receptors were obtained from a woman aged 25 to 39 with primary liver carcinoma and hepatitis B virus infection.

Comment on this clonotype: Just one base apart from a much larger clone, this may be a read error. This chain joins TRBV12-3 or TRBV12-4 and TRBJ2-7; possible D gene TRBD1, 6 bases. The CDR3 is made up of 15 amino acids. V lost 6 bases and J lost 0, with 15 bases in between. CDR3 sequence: CASSRRQVGSYEQYF. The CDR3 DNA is TGTGCCAGCAGCCGGAGACAGGTGGGCTCCTACGAGCAGTACTTC.

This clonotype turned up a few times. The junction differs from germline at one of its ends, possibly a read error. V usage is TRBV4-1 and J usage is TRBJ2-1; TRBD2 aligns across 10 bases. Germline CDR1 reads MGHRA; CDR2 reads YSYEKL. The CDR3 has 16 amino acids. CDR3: CVSSLQGLAGEDEQFF. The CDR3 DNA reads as TGCGTCAGCAGCCTACAGGGGCTAGCGGGAGAGGATGAGCAGTTCTTC.

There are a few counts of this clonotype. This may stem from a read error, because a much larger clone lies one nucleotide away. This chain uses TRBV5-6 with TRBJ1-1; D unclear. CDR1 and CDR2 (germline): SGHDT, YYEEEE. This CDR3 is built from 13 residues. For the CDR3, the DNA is TGTGCCAGCAGACTCGACTTGAACACTGAAGTTTTCTTT. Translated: CASRLDLNTEVFF.

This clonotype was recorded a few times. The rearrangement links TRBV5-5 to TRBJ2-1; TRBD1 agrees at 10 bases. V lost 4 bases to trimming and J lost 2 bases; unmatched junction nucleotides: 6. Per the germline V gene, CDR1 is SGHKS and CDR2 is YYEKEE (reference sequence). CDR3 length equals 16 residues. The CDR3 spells CASSRAGTGAYNEQFF. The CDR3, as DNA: TGTGCCAGCAGCCGCGCCGGGACAGGGGCCTACAATGAGCAGTTCTTC.

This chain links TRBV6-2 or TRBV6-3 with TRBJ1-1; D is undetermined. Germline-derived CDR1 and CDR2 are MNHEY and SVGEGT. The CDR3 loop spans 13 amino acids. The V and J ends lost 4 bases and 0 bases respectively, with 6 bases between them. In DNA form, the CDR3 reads TGTGCCAGCAGTTTCAGGATGAACACTGAAGCTTTCTTT. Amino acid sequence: CASSFRMNTEAFF.

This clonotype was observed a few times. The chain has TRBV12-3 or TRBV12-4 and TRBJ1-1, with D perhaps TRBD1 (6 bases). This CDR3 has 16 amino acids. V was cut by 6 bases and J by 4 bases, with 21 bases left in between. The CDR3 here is CASSLGGPRGVTEAFF. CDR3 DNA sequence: TGTGCCAGCAGCTTGGGGGGCCCCCGAGGGGTCACTGAAGCTTTCTTT.

The CDR3 spells CANSSTGNEQFF. The CDR3, as DNA: TGTGCCAACAGTTCCACAGGGAATGAGCAGTTCTTC. The rearrangement links TRBV13 to TRBJ2-1; the D gene is possibly TRBD1 (6 bases). V gave up 10 bases and J gave up 7 bases, with 14 bases separating them. The CDR3 contains 12 residues. From germline, CDR1 is PRHDT and CDR2 FYEKMQ (reference sequence).

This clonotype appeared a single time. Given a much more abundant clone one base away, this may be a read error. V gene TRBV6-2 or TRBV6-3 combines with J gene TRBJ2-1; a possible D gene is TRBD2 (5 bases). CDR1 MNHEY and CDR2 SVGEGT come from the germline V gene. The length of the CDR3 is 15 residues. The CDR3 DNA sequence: TGTGCCAGCAGTTACTCGAACGGCGGGCCGTACCCCCAGCTCTTC. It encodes CASSYSNGGPYPQLF.

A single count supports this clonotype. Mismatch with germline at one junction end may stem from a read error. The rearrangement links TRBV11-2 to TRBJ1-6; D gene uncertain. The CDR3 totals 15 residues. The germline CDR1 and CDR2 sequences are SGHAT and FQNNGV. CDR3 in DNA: TGTGCCAGCAGCTTAGATCACAACCCCTGGTCACCCCTCCACTTC. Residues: CASSLDHNPWSPLHF.

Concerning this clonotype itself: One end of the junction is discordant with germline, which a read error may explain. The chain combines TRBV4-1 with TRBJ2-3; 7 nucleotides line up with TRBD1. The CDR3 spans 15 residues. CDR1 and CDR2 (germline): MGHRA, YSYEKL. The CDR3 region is CASSQLDRDADTQHF. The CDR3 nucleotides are TGCGCCAGCAGCCAGCTTGACAGGGACGCAGATACGCAACATTTT.